This T cell receptor (beta chain) was captured by sequencing in a study of T-cell reconstitution after alpha-beta-depleted transplantation in children. A library of TCRbeta sequences, prepared with unique molecular identifiers, was generated. TCRdb fed the PCR reads into MiXCR, producing one record per CDR3 protein. Seen here are approximately 82,000 distinct CDR3 sequences, 15% observed once, and the top ten hold about 20%. From germline, CDR1 is SGDLS and CDR2 YYNGEE. This CDR3 region has 16 residues. V dropped 0 bases and J dropped 2 bases, with 12 bases sitting between them. Details on this clonotype: Its specificity is unknown.

Study-wide results and limits: Reported findings indicate that, about two months after transplant, alpha-beta T cells came from several hundred expanded clones, which were derived from non-depleted graft cells. T-cell counts and diversity were attributed mostly to newly produced T cells one year after transplant. Surviving recipient T cells and thymic progenitors produced the high day-60 TCRbeta diversity seen in some patients.

This TCR was recovered from a male patient aged 2-15 years who had a stem cell transplant for acute lymphoblastic leukemia, so the T cells may come from the graft donor. Material: PBMCs, mostly from graft donor cells, obtained 180 days after TCRalphabeta/CD19-depleted stem cell transplant. The rearrangement links TRBV9 to TRBJ2-1; D gene ambiguous. The CDR3 DNA is TGTGCCAGCAGCGTAGGTTCCGATGCGGCCTACAATGAGCAGTTCTTC. It codes for CASSVGSDAAYNEQFF.